A selection of T cell receptor beta chains follows, all from one sample in a study of T cell responses to AZD1222 COVID-19 vaccine. TCRdb keeps only in-frame clones here, not all; method: immunoSEQ multiplex PCR. The repertoire holds 85,000 to 90,000 clones, with about nine tenths as singletons. The sequencing here drew on peripheral blood, taken on day 0 of AZD1222 vaccination. These receptors originate from an adult in good health. Both conserved end residues are part of each CDR3. Fields, in order: CDR3 protein, CDR3 DNA, D gene, V gene, J gene, clone size. D genes are given only for firm matches. Expanded clones are given a class, and other clones once, few, many or no size at all.

CASTKTHEGTEAFF	TGTGCCAGCACCAAGACACACGAAGGCACTGAAGCTTTCTTT	.	TRBV3-1/TRBV3-2	TRBJ1-1	.
CASSVAGTGGYGYTF	TGTGCCAGCAGCGTAGCGGGGACAGGGGGCTATGGCTACACCTTC	TRBD1	TRBV9	TRBJ1-2	few
CASSSYGTPPYNEQFF	TGTGCCAGCAGCTCATACGGGACTCCTCCCTACAATGAGCAGTTCTTC	.	TRBV5-5	TRBJ2-1	.
CAISETSSSYEQYF	TGTGCCATCAGTGAGACTAGTAGTTCCTACGAGCAGTACTTC	.	TRBV10-3	TRBJ2-7	.
CASSLAGARANTEAFF	TGTGCCAGCAGCTTAGCAGGGGCCCGGGCGAACACTGAAGCTTTCTTT	.	TRBV7-2	TRBJ1-1	.
CASSIGLASGSNEQYF	TGTGCCAGTAGTATCGGTTTGGCTAGCGGGAGCAACGAGCAGTACTTC	TRBD2	TRBV19	TRBJ2-7	.
CASSLWGQQNNSPLHF	TGTGCCAGCAGCTTGTGGGGACAACAGAATAATTCACCCCTCCACTTT	.	TRBV5-8	TRBJ1-6	.
CASSSSSIHEAFF	TGTGCCAGCAGTTCCTCTAGTATACATGAAGCTTTCTTT	.	TRBV27	TRBJ1-1	few
CASSDRGGQETQYF	TGTGCCAGCAGTGACAGGGGGGGGCAAGAGACCCAGTACTTC	.	TRBV2	TRBJ2-5	.
CASTRDRGTYEQYF	TGTGCCAGCACCCGGGACAGGGGTACCTACGAGCAGTACTTC	TRBD1	TRBV25-1	TRBJ2-7	.
CASSQEGEEKLFF	TGTGCCAGCAGCCAAGAAGGGGAAGAAAAACTGTTTTTT	.	TRBV3-1/TRBV3-2	TRBJ1-4	.
CASSPPGAGVAGEQFF	TGTGCCAGCAGCCCGCCCGGAGCGGGAGTTGCCGGAGAGCAGTTCTTC	TRBD2	TRBV3-1/TRBV3-2	TRBJ2-1	.
CASSPWEDRADNEQFF	TGTGCCAGCAGTCCCTGGGAGGACAGGGCTGATAATGAGCAGTTCTTC	TRBD1	TRBV28	TRBJ2-1	.
CASRTSGPNTGELFF	TGTGCCAGCAGGACTAGCGGACCGAACACCGGGGAGCTGTTTTTT	TRBD2	TRBV7-3	TRBJ2-2	.
CASRPVRGLGPLHF	TGCGCCAGCAGGCCGGTCAGGGGGTTGGGACCCCTCCACTTT	TRBD1	TRBV5-1	TRBJ1-6	.
CASSLRPLAGGSYEQYF	TGTGCCAGCAGTCTACGGCCCCTCGCGGGAGGTTCCTACGAGCAGTACTTC	TRBD2	TRBV27	TRBJ2-7	.
CASSQVGTYSEKLFF	TGTGCCAGCAGCCAAGTAGGCACTTACTCTGAAAAACTGTTTTTT	.	TRBV3-1/TRBV3-2	TRBJ1-4	.
CASRPGTPSYEQYF	TGTGCCAGCAGACCCGGGACACCATCCTACGAGCAGTACTTC	.	TRBV5-5	TRBJ2-7	.
CASSLDGTGNTIYF	TGTGCCAGCAGCTTGGACGGGACTGGAAACACCATATATTTT	.	TRBV5-8	TRBJ1-3	.
CASSLEGGNTGELFF	TGTGCCAGCAGCTTAGAGGGGGGGAACACCGGGGAGCTGTTTTTT	.	TRBV11-2	TRBJ2-2	.
CASSDVSDGSSPLHF	TGTGCCAGCAGTGACGTATCAGACGGGAGTTCACCCCTCCACTTT	.	TRBV25-1	TRBJ1-6	.
CASSAGQDYEQYF	TGTGCCAGCAGCGCGGGACAAGATTACGAGCAGTACTTC	.	TRBV9	TRBJ2-7	few
CASSPQWTGGTKNIQYF	TGTGCCAGCAGCCCCCAATGGACAGGGGGGACCAAAAACATTCAGTACTTC	TRBD1	TRBV27	TRBJ2-4	.
CASLRPWGQETQYF	TGTGCCAGCCTCAGGCCCTGGGGCCAAGAGACCCAGTACTTC	.	TRBV6-5	TRBJ2-5	.
CASRDSNQPQHF	TGTGCCAGTAGAGACAGCAATCAGCCCCAGCATTTT	.	TRBV19	TRBJ1-5	.
CASSPGTRAGELFF	TGTGCCAGCTCGCCTGGGACAAGGGCTGGGGAGCTGTTTTTT	.	TRBV18	TRBJ2-2	.
CASTSGGPNEQFF	TGTGCCAGCACGTCCGGGGGACCCAATGAGCAGTTCTTC	.	TRBV25-1	TRBJ2-1	.
CASSLVAGGTGELFF	TGCGCCAGCAGCTTGGTGGCGGGAGGCACCGGGGAGCTGTTTTTT	TRBD2	TRBV5-1	TRBJ2-2	.
CASSFGGQFYEQYF	TGTGCCAGCAGCTTCGGAGGACAGTTCTACGAGCAGTACTTC	.	TRBV7-8	TRBJ2-7	.
CATSRDAGVGNTIYF	TGTGCCACCAGCAGAGATGCGGGGGTTGGAAACACCATATATTTT	.	TRBV15	TRBJ1-3	.
CASSPSGGPYNEQFF	TGTGCCAGTAGTCCGAGCGGGGGCCCCTACAATGAGCAGTTCTTC	TRBD2	TRBV19	TRBJ2-1	.
CASSYSNRVGNTIYF	TGTGCCAGCAGTTACTCGAACAGGGTTGGAAACACCATATATTTT	.	TRBV6-2/TRBV6-3	TRBJ1-3	.
CASSLDGAPEGYTF	TGTGCCAGCAGTTTAGACGGGGCACCGGAAGGCTACACCTTC	.	TRBV28	TRBJ1-2	.
CASSEDGRGQVGQFF	TGCGCCAGCAGTGAAGATGGCAGGGGCCAAGTCGGGCAGTTCTTC	.	TRBV10-1	TRBJ2-1	.
CASSDRGLGAQYF	TGCGCCAGCAGTGACAGGGGCCTTGGGGCCCAGTACTTC	TRBD1	TRBV5-1	TRBJ2-5	few
CASSNRGDNSPLHF	TGTGCCAGCAGCAACAGGGGAGATAATTCACCCCTCCACTTT	.	TRBV21-1	TRBJ1-6	.
CAISEWTGYNEQFF	TGTGCCATCAGTGAGTGGACCGGGTACAATGAGCAGTTCTTC	.	TRBV10-3	TRBJ2-1	.
CASSSGDREAFF	TGTGCCAGCAGTTCCGGGGACAGAGAAGCTTTCTTT	TRBD1	TRBV27	TRBJ1-1	.
CASSPVGRPIDEQFF	TGTGCCAGCAGTCCCGTGGGACGTCCCATCGATGAGCAGTTCTTC	.	TRBV25-1	TRBJ2-1	.
CASSTVSFLAGSNEQFF	TGTGCCAGCAGCACCGTTAGTTTTCTAGCGGGAAGCAATGAGCAGTTCTTC	TRBD2	TRBV11-2	TRBJ2-1	.
CASSEEPGQGDGYTF	TGTGCCAGCAGTGAAGAGCCGGGACAGGGTGATGGCTACACCTTC	TRBD1	TRBV2	TRBJ1-2	.
CASSPGSYEQYF	TGTGCCAGCAGTCCCGGCTCCTACGAGCAGTACTTC	.	TRBV12-3/TRBV12-4	TRBJ2-7	.
CASTGSSYNEQFF	TGTGCCAGCACCGGGAGCTCCTACAATGAGCAGTTCTTC	.	TRBV27	TRBJ2-1	once
CASTGISGTAYNEQFF	TGTGCCAGCACGGGAATTTCGGGAACGGCCTACAATGAGCAGTTCTTC	.	TRBV27	TRBJ2-1	.